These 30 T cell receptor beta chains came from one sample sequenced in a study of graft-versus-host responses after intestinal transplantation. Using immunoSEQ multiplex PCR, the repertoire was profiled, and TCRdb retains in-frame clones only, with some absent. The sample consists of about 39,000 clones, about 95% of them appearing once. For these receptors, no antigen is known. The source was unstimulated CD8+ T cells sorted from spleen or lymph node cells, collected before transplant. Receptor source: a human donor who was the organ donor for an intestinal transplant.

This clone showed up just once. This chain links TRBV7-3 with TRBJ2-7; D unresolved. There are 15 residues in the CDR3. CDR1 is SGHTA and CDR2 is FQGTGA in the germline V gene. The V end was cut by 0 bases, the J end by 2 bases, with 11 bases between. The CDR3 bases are TGTGCCAGCAGCTTAACCGGGTCCGAAACCTACGAGCAGTACTTC. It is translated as CASSLTGSETYEQYF.

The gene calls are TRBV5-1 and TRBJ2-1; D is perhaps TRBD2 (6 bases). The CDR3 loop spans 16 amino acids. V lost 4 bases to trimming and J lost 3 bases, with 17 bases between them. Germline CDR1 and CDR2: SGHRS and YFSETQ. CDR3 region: CASSPGLEGYYNEQFF. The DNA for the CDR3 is TGCGCCAGCAGCCCTGGTTTGGAGGGTTACTACAATGAGCAGTTCTTC. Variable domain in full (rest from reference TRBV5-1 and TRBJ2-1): KAGVTQTPRYLIKTRGQQVTLSCSPISGHRSVSWYQQTPGQGLQFLFEYFSETQRNKGNFPGRFSGRQFSNSRSEMNVSTLELGDSALYLCASSPGLEGYYNEQFFGPGTRLTVL.

CDR3 loop: CASSQLAGDTDTQYF. In DNA, the CDR3 is TGCGCCAGCAGCCAGCTAGCGGGGGACACAGATACGCAGTATTTT. V gene TRBV4-1 combines with J gene TRBJ2-3, with 10 bases fitting TRBD2. Germline CDR1 and CDR2: MGHRA and YSYEKL. The length of the CDR3 is 15 residues. J was trimmed by 2 bases and V by 3 bases; bases with no gene match: 2.

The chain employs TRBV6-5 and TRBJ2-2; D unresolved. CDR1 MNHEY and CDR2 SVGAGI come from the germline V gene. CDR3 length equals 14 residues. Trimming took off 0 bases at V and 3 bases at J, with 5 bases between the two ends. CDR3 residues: CASSYSWDTGELFF. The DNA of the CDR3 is TGTGCCAGCAGTTACTCTTGGGACACCGGGGAGCTGTTTTTT.

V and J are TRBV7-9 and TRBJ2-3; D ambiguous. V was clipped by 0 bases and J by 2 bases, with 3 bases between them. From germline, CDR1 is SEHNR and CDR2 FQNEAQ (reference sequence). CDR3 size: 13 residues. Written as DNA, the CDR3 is TGTGCCAGCAGCTTAGCTAACACAGATACGCAGTATTTT. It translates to CASSLANTDTQYF.

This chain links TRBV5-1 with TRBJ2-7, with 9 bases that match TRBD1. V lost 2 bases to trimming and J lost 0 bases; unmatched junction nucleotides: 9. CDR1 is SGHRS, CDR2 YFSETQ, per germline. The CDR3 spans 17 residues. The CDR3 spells CASSFPDRGEGSYEQYF. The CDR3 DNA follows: TGCGCCAGCAGCTTTCCGGACAGGGGAGAAGGCTCCTACGAGCAGTACTTC.

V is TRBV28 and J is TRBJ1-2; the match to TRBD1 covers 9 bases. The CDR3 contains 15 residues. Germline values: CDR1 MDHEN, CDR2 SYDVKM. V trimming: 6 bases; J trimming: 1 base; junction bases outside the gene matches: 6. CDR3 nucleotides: TGTGCCAGCAGCCGGGACAGGGACCATAACTATGGCTACACCTTC. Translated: CASSRDRDHNYGYTF.

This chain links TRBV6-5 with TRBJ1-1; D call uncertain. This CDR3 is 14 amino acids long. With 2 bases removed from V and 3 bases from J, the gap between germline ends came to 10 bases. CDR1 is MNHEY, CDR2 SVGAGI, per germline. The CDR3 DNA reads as TGTGCCAGCAGTTACAAACTGGGTTACACTGAAGCTTTCTTT. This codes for CASSYKLGYTEAFF.

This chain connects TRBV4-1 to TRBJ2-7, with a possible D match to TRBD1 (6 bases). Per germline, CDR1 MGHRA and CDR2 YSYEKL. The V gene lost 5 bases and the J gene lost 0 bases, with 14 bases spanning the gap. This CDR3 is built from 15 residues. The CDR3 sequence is CASSFTRGPSYEQYF. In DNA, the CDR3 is TGCGCCAGCAGCTTTACCAGGGGTCCCTCCTACGAGCAGTACTTC.

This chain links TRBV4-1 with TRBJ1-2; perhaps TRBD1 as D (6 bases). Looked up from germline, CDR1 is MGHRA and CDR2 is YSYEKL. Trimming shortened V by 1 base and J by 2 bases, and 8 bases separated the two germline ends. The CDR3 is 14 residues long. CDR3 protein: CASSQGTDNYGYTF. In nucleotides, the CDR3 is TGCGCCAGCAGCCAAGGGACAGACAACTATGGCTACACCTTC.

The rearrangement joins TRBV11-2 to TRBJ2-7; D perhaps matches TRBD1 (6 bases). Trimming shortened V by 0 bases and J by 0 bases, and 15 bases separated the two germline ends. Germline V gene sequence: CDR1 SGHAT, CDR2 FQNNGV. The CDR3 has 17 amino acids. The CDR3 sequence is CASSLDQQGEGSYEQYF. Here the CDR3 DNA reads TGTGCCAGCAGCTTAGACCAACAGGGAGAGGGCTCCTACGAGCAGTACTTC. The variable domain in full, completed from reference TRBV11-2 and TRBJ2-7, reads EAGVAQSPRYKIIEKRQSVAFWCNPISGHATLYWYQQILGQGPKLLIQFQNNGVVDDSQLPKDRFSAERLKGVDSTLKIQPAKLEDSAVYLCASSLDQQGEGSYEQYFGPGTRLTVT.

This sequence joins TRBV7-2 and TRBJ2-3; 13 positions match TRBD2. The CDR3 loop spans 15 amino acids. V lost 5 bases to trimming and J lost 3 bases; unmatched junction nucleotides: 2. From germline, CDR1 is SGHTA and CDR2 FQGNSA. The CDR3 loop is CASSTSGGVTDTQYF. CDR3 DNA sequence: TGTGCCAGCAGCACTAGCGGGGGGGTAACAGATACGCAGTATTTT.

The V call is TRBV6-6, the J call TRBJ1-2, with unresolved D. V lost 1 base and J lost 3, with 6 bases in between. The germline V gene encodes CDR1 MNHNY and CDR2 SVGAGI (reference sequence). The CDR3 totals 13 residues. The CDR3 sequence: CASSYWFYYGYTF. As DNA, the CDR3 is TGTGCCAGCAGTTACTGGTTCTACTATGGCTACACCTTC.

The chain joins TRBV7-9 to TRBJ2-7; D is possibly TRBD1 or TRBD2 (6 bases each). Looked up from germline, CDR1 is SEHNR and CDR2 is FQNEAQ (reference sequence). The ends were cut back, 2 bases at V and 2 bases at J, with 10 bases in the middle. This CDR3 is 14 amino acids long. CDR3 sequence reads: CASSLTGATYEQYF. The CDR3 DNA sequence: TGTGCCAGCAGCTTAACGGGGGCCACCTACGAGCAGTACTTC.

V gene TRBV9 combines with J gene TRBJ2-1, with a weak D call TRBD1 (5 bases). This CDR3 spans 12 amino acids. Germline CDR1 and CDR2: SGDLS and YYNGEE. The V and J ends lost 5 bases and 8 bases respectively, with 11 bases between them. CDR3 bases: TGTGCCAGCAGTCTTGTGGGGCATGAGCAGTTCTTC. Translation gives CASSLVGHEQFF.

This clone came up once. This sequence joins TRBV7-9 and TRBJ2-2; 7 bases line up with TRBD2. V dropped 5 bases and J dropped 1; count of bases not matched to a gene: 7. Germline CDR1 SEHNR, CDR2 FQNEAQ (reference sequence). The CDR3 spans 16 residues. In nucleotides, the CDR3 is TGTGCCAGCAGCCACTACGGGGGGAAGAACACCGGGGAGCTGTTTTTT. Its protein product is CASSHYGGKNTGELFF.

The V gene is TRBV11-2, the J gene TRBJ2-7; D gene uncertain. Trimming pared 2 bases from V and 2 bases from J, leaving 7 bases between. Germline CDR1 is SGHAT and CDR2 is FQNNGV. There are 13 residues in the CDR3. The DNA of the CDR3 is TGTGCCAGCAGCTTAACAGAAACCTACGAGCAGTACTTC. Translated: CASSLTETYEQYF.

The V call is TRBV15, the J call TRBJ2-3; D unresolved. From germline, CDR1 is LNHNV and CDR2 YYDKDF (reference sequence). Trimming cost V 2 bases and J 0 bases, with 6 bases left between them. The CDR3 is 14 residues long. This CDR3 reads CATSRIMSTDTQYF. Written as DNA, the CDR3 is TGTGCCACCAGCAGAATCATGAGCACAGATACGCAGTATTTT.

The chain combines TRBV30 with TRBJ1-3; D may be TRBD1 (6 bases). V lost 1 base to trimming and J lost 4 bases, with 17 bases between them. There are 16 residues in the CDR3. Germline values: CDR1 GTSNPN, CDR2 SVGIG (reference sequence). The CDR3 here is CAWSGPWEGVGNTIYF. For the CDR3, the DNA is TGTGCCTGGAGTGGGCCGTGGGAGGGGGTCGGAAACACCATATATTTT.

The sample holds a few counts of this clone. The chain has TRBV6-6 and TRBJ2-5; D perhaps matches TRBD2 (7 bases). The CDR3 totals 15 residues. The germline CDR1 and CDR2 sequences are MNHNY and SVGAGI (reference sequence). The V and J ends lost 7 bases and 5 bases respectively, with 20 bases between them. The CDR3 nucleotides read TGTGCCAGCACAGACAAGGGAGGGGGTAAGGAGACCCAGTACTTC. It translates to CASTDKGGGKETQYF.

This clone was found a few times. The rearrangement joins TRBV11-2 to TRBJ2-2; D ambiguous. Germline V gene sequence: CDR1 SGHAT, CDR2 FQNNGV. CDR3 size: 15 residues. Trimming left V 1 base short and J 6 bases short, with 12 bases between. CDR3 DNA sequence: TGTGCCAGCAGCTTAGGGACGACTTTGGCCGGGGAGCTGTTTTTT. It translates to CASSLGTTLAGELFF.

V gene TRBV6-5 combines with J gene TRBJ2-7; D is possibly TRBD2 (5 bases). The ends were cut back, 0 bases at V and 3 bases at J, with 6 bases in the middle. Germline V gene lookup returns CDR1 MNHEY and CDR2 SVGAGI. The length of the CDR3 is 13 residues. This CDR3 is CASSYSLVYEQYF. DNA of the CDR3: TGTGCCAGCAGTTACTCACTAGTCTACGAGCAGTACTTC.

CDR3 amino acids: CASAAGNTIYF. Written as DNA, the CDR3 is TGTGCCAGCGCCGCCGGAAACACCATATATTTT. This chain joins TRBV27 and TRBJ1-3; no clear D. CDR1 is MNHEY, CDR2 SMNVEV, per germline (reference sequence). The ends were cut back, 8 bases at V and 4 bases at J, with 6 bases in the middle. CDR3 size: 11 residues.

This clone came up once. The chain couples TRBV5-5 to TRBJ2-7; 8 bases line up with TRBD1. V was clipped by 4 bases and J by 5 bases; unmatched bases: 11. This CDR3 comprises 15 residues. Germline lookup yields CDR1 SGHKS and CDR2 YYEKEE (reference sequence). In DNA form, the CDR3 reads TGTGCCAGCAGCCTTTCAGGGGGCGCTGGTAACGAGCAGTACTTC. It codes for CASSLSGGAGNEQYF.

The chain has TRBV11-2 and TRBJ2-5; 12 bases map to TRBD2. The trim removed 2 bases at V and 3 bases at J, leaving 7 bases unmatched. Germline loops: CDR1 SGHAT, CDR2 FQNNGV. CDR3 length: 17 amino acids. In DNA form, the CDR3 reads TGTGCCAGCAGCTTATTTTGGGCTAGCGGGGGGGAAGAGACCCAGTACTTC. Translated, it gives CASSLFWASGGEETQYF.

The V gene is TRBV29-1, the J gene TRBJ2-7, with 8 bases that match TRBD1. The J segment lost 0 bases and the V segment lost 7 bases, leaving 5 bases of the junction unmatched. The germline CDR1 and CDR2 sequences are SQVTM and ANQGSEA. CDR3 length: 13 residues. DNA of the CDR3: TGCAGCGCCAGGACAGGGAGCTCCTACGAGCAGTACTTC. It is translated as CSARTGSSYEQYF.

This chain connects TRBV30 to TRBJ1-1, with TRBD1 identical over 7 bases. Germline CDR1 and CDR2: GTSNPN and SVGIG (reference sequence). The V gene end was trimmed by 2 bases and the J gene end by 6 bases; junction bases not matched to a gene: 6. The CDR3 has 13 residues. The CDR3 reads CAWSQGGSAEAFF. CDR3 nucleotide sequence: TGTGCCTGGAGTCAGGGGGGATCGGCTGAAGCTTTCTTT.

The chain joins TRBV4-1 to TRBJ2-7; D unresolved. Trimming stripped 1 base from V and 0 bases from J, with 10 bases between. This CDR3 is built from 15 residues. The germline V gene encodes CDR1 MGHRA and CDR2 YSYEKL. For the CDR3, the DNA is TGCGCCAGCAGCCAAGTTAGCTCCAACTCCTACGAGCAGTACTTC. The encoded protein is CASSQVSSNSYEQYF.

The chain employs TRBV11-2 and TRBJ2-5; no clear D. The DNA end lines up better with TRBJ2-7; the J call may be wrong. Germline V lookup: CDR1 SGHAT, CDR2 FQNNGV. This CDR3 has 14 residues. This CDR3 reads CASSPWKGSYEQYF. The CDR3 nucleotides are TGTGCCAGCAGCCCTTGGAAGGGTTCCTACGAGCAGTACTTC.

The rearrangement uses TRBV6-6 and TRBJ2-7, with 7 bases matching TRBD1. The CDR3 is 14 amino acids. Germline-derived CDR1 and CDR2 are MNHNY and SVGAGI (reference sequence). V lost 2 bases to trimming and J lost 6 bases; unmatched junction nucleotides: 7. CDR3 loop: CASSYDTGASEQYF. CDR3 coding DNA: TGTGCCAGCAGTTACGATACAGGGGCAAGCGAGCAGTACTTC.